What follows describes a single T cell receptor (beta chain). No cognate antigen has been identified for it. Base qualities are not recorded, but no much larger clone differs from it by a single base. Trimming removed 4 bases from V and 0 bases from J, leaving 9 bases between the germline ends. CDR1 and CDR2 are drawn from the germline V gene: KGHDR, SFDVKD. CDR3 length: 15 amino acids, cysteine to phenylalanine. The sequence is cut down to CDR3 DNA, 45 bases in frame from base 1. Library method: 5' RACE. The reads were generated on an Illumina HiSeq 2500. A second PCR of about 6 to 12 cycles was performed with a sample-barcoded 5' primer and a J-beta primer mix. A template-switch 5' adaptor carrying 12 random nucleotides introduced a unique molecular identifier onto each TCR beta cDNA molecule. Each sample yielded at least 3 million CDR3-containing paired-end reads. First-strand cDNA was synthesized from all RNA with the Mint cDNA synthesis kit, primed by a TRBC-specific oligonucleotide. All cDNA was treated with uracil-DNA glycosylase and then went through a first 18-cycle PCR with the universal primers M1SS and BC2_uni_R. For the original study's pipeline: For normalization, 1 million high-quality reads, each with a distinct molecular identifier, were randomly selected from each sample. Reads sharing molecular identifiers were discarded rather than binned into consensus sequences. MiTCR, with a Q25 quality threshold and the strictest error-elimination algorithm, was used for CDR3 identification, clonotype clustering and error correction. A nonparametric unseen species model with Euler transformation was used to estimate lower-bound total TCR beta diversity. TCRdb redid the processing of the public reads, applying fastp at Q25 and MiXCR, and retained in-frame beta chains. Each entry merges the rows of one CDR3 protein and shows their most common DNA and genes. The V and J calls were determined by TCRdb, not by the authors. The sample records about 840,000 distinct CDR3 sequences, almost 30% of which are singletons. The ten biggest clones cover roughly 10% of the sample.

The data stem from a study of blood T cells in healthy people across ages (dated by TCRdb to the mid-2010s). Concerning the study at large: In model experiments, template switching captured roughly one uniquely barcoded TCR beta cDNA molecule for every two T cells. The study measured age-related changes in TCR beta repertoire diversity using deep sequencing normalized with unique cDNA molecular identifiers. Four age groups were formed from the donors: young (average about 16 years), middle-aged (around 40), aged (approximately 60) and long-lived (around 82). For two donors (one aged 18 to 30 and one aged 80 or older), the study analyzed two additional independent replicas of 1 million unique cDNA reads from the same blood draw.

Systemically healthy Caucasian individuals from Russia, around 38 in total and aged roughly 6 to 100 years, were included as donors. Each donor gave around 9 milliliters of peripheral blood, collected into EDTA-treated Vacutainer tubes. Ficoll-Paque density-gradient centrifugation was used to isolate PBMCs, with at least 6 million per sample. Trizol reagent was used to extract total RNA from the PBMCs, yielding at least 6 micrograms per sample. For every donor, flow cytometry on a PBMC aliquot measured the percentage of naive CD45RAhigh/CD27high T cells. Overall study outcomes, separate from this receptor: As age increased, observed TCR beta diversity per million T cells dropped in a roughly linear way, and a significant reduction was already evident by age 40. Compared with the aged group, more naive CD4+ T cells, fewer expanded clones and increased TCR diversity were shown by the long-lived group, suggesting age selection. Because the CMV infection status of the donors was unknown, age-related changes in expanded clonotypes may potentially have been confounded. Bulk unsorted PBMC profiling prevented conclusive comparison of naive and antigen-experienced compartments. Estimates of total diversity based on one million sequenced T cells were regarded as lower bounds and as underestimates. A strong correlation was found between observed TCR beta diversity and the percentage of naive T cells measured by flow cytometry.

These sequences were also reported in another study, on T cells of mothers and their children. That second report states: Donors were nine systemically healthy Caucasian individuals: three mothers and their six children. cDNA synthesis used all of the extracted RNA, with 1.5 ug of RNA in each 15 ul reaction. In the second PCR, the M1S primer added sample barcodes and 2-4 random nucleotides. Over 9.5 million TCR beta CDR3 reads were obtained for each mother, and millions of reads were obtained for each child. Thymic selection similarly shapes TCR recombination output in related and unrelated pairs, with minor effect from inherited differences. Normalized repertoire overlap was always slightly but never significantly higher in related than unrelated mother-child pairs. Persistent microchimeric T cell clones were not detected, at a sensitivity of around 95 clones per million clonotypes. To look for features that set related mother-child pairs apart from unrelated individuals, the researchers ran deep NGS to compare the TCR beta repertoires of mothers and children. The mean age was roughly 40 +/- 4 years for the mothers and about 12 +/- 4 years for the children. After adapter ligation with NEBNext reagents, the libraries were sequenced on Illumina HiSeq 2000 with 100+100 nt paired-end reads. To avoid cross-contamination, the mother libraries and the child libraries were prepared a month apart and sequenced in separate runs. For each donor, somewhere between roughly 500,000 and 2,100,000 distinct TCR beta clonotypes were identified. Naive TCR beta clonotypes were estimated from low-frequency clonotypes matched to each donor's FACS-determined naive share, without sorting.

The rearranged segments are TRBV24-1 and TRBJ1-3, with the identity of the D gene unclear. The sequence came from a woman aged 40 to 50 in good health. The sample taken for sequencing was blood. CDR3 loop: CATSDPRVSGNTIYF. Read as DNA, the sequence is TGTGCCACCAGTGACCCCCGGGTCTCTGGAAACACCATATATTTT.